Listed below are T cell receptor beta chains from one sample, sequenced in a study of cytomegalovirus exposure and HLA in healthy donors. Libraries were prepared by immunoSEQ multiplex PCR; TCRdb keeps only in-frame clonotypes and omits some of them. Of around 150,000 clones listed, approximately 89% are singletons. The sequenced material came from PBMCs. The source is a young man in good health and CMV-seronegative. The CDR3 runs from the conserved cysteine through the conserved F or W. Each record gives: CDR3 length, J gene, V gene, CDR3 protein.

16 | TRBJ1-2 | TRBV5-4 | CASSLGLAEGVYGYTF
15 | TRBJ1-2 | TRBV7-9 | CASSLDPRGAGGYTF
15 | TRBJ1-1 | TRBV7-9 | CASSPRTGEYTEAFF
14 | TRBJ1-2 | TRBV25-1 | CASSEGGSNYGYTF
14 | TRBJ1-4 | TRBV28 | CASIGHPRGEKLFF
16 | TRBJ1-6 | TRBV4-1 | CASSSSPAGDNSPLHF
13 | TRBJ1-2 | TRBV5-1 | CASSLETLGGYTF
11 | TRBJ2-2 | TRBV5-1 | CASKVRGELFF
13 | TRBJ2-7 | TRBV5-1 | CASSLDSTYEQYF
15 | TRBJ1-2 | TRBV6-5 | CASSYSRTGNYGYTF
17 | TRBJ2-1 | TRBV4-2 | CASSQEGSGGAYYEQFF
11 | TRBJ2-1 | TRBV11-2 | CASSLQNEQFF
19 | TRBJ2-3 | TRBV11-2 | CASSLPSSGSFGSPDTQYF
13 | TRBJ1-1 | TRBV19 | CASTVTGGTEAFF
13 | TRBJ2-3 | TRBV5-1 | CASRYQGGDTQYF
14 | TRBJ2-7 | TRBV4-2 | CASSQRQGADEQYF
15 | TRBJ2-3 | TRBV14 | CASSHGQFSTDTQYF
13 | TRBJ1-2 | TRBV5-1 | CASSYDGDYGYTF
14 | TRBJ1-5 | TRBV7-9 | CASSLPGLGQPQHF